This record covers a single TCR beta chain. The antigen it recognizes is unknown. No qualities accompany the bases; no much larger clone lies one base away. This record belongs to a study of cytomegalovirus exposure and HLA in healthy donors (dated by TCRdb to 2016 to 2017). In the study overall: In an earlier analysis of roughly 590 of the donors, under 300 Gb of sequence data and 100 million or so unique TCR beta sequences from roughly 200 million T cells were reported. About 280 gigabases of sequencing data and around 87 million unique TCR sequences were included in an early release covering around 650 HLA-typed donors. Among the roughly 380 genotyped donors, more than 70% belonged to the genetic ancestry cluster associated with self-reported Caucasian donors. The study aimed to test whether signatures of past pathogen exposure could be identified by cataloging public T cell receptors. Using immunosequencing, the study profiled T cell repertoires from 500 to 800 subjects and related those repertoires to cytomegalovirus serostatus. In addition to the first cohort of around 670 subjects, a separate validation cohort of 120 different subjects was used. The study combined high-throughput TCR immunosequencing, statistical association of individual TCRs with disease status, and machine learning to predict cytomegalovirus infection status. In a later analysis, previously published TCR beta repertoires from 600 to 850 donors were re-analyzed and high-resolution HLA genotyping was added so that TCR occurrence patterns could be studied. Rather than using new phenotypic data, the later analysis identified candidate immune exposures from TCR beta sequences and from how often those sequences occurred across donors. In an earlier analysis of 500 to 650 of the donors, high-throughput TCR beta sequencing was used to judge whether each TCR beta V gene segment behaved as functional or pseudogenic. Donor age, sex, ethnicity and CMV serostatus were collected together with the repertoire data. Genome-wide SNP genotypes for about 65% of the 666 donors were used in a later genetic analysis, which treated that subset as a discovery cohort. All discovery cohort repertoires had been generated on a single sequencing platform. Class I and class II HLA loci were covered by the typing at four-digit resolution. The number of typed donors differed by locus: roughly 620-640 for A, B, C, DRB1 and DQB1; some 540 for DQA1; 606 for DPA1; and some 470 for DPB1. Because of strong linkage in the cohort, 4 to 6 DR-DQ haplotypes were treated as single units for association and clustering. Among a few hundred genotyped donors of the cohort, an average of approximately 250,000 unique TCR beta nucleotide sequences were sequenced per donor, around 20% of them non-productive.

Libraries were built with the immunoSEQ multiplex PCR assay. The multiplex PCR relied on a mix of 60 forward primers for TCR Vbeta segments and 13 reverse primers for TCR Jbeta segments. The CDR3 region of rearranged TCR beta genes was amplified from genomic DNA with a multiplex PCR assay. On the Illumina HiSeq System, the amplified TCR beta libraries were sequenced as 87-base-pair reads. On the study's bioinformatics: A later analysis counted some 74 million unique TCR beta chains across the 500 to 850 repertoires, and some 11 million of these chains were shared by at least two donors. Raw reads were error-corrected and collapsed into unique sequences by a nearest-neighbor algorithm in which closely related sequences were merged to remove PCR and sequencing errors. CDR3 sequences were aligned to IMGT reference sequences to assign V, D and J gene segments. For a sequence to be retained, a match of at least six nucleotides to both a V gene segment and a J gene segment was required. Rearrangements were called productive when the CDR3 lacked stop codons and stayed in frame with V and J; all others were non-productive. Following IMGT convention, CDR3 was defined as the stretch from the second conserved V-encoded cysteine to the conserved J-encoded phenylalanine. The earlier analysis of approximately 590 of the donors excluded any sequence lacking an unambiguous match to a single V gene segment. An earlier analysis of fewer than 750 of the donors classified V segments as functional when productive rearrangements were above 56.7% and as segregating when the standard deviation between donors was above 5%. To diagnose cytomegalovirus status from the catalog of TCR beta chain sequences, a statistical classification framework was built. In a later analysis, TCR nucleotide sequences were compared against IMGT/GENE-DB human TR gene sequences so that V and J genes could be assigned. In a later analysis, CDR3 sequences and most-parsimonious VDJ recombination scenarios were assigned using the TCRdist pipeline. A later analysis defined each TCR beta chain by its CDR3 amino acid sequence plus V-gene family, and excluded reads lacking a unique V-gene family. To address suspected cross-contamination and a sequencing artifact, a later analysis removed a few hundred highly shared, low-generation-probability nucleotide sequences. A later analysis calculated a clonal expansion index for each public chain from normalized within-repertoire ranks of inferred template counts. Generation probabilities in a later analysis came from a VDJ recombination model fitted to out-of-frame rearrangements, and those results were checked against IGoR. In a later analysis, hypergeometric tests were used to score TCR-TCR, TCR-HLA and TCR-CMV co-occurrence, with a repertoire-size bias correction applied to TCR pairs. To estimate false discovery rates, a later analysis permuted the HLA or CMV assignments 20 times. In a later analysis, co-occurring TCRs were grouped with DBSCAN, and TCRdist sequence similarity was added when clustering was performed within HLA-allele-positive subsets. Co-occurrence clustering excluded repertoires with fewer than 30,000 or more than 120,000 public chains, plus five with anomalous nucleotide sharing. Drawn from immuneACCESS, this table holds only the in-frame rearrangements with V and J called that TCRdb kept. Clones are partly lost; checked studies trace under half to an unresolved V gene and leave the rest unexplained. V and J calls and clone size come straight from that table; D and trimming were deduced from the DNA. This sample has around 100,000 clones in its table, and around 77% of those were observed once. Around a tenth of the sample rests with the top ten.

V is pruned by 5 bases and J by 2 bases, leaving 5 bases of the junction without a gene match. Looking up the germline V gene (reference sequence) yields CDR1 SGHAT and CDR2 FQDESV. Reading from cysteine to phenylalanine, the CDR3 counts 14 amino acids. Kept here is only the CDR3 DNA, which spans 42 bases and is read in frame from base 1. In total, roughly 670 healthy bone marrow donors made up the cohort. At the time of sampling, every cohort member was nominally healthy, though immune exposures that went unrecorded were likely present. The donor was CMV seropositive and was included in the group of approximately 300 seropositive cohort members. Every donor gave a peripheral blood sample, and the peripheral blood mononuclear cells from that sample were used for TCR beta sequencing. Genomic DNA extraction from the blood cell samples was performed with the Qiagen DNeasy Blood Extraction Kit. Results and caveats for the whole study, not just this receptor: At a false discovery rate of 0.05, a later analysis linked some 17,000 TCR beta sequences to specific HLA alleles. According to a later genetic analysis, donors in an Asian-associated ancestry cluster had fewer N-insertions in productive TCRs than the approximately 630-donor mean. A further reported finding was that TCR beta sequences accurately predicted the HLA-A and HLA-B alleles for most subjects in the first cohort. In a later genetic analysis, a missense DCLRE1C variant was associated with V-gene and J-gene trimming of TCR beta chains, and the association was replicated in an independent cohort. In vitro tests confirmed that a few of the cytomegalovirus-associated TCR beta chains recognize cytomegalovirus antigens. Because counts were too low, approximately 15 rarely observed V segments, including chromosome 9 orphons, were excluded from the earlier analysis of 587 of the donors. A later analysis found that HLA-associated TCR beta chains were more clonally expanded and had lower generation probabilities than equally common non-associated chains. It was suggested by the authors that the approach could potentially be generalized to other disease states and immunological phenotypes. In an earlier analysis of 450 to 750 of the donors, most TCR beta V segments appeared in productive rearrangements about 87% or about 30% of the time, broadly matching IMGT annotations. A cluster of highly shared sequence variants was judged likely to represent a technical artifact of the sequencing pipeline. When HLA alleles, especially DR and DQ, strongly co-occurred, TCR associations were difficult to assign to individual alleles. A total of 150 to 200 TCR beta chains were listed by the study as associated with cytomegalovirus. Some IMGT-functional V segments, including TRBV6-2 and TRBV6-3, could not be told apart with the 87-base-pair reads, so those segments were excluded. Because some donors lacked HLA typing at each locus, the association tests relied only on the typed subset. The classifier was reported to diagnose cytomegalovirus status with high specificity and sensitivity in both the original and validation cohorts. Only TCR beta chains were sequenced in this cohort, and the absence of alpha or paired-chain data limited detectable features. Roughly uniform sequencing depth across donors was assumed in presence/absence analyses, although this assumption may not hold. A later analysis reported that several top co-occurrence clusters appeared linked to parvovirus B19, influenza, CMV and Epstein-Barr virus. Most TCR sequences were observed very rarely across donors, whereas some public TCRs were present in many individuals. According to a later analysis, TCR association rates differed among HLA loci, with DRB1 alleles showing the most associated TCRs and HLA-C alleles showing the fewest. In a later analysis, most CMV-associated TCR beta chains were found to appear HLA-restricted, with HLA associations seemingly driven largely by CMV exposure. Correlated functional status among segregating V segments might be attributable to linkage disequilibrium, but an unknown experimental factor could not be ruled out. CMV serostatus was the only immune exposure information available for the cohort.

The chain is made from TRBV11-1 and TRBJ2-5; TRBD1 lines up with 7 middle nucleotides. The sequence derives from a male donor in good health and CMV-seropositive. The sample comprised PBMCs. The CDR3: CASSLQGVQETQYF. The nucleotide sequence is given as TGTGCCAGCAGCCTCCAGGGGGTACAAGAGACCCAGTACTTC.